This T cell receptor (beta chain) was observed in a study of OX40 agonist ivuxolimab in advanced cancers. Study at large: Patients got intravenous ivuxolimab at 0.01 to 10 mg/kg every 2 weeks.

General study results and limits: Expanded peripheral T cell antigen specificity was not determined.

The CDR3 is 15 amino acids. CDR1 LNHDA and CDR2 SQIVND come from the germline V gene (reference sequence). Trimming cost V 7 bases and J 1 base; bases outside gene matches: 6. As concerns this clone: The antigen is unknown.

Baseline, cycle 4 day 1, and cycle 7 day 1 were the blood sampling points. Here immunoSEQ multiplex PCR was the method, and the copy in TCRdb shows in-frame clones only, minus some. The table has more than 95,000 clones, around 93% seen once. The TCR originated in an adult with an advanced solid tumor such as melanoma, head and neck, liver or kidney cancer. The source material was CD4+ or CD8+ T cells sorted from blood, sampled in a trial of the OX40 agonist ivuxolimab. The chain uses TRBV19 and TRBJ2-2; 7 bases align to TRBD2. DNA of the CDR3: TGTGCCAGTACACCCGGGGGGAAGAACACCGGGGAGCTGTTTTTT. Translating gives CASTPGGKNTGELFF.